This is a list of T cell receptor beta chains from one sample in a study of cytomegalovirus exposure and HLA in healthy donors. Here immunoSEQ multiplex PCR was the method, and the copy in TCRdb shows in-frame clones only, minus some. The sample contains 130,000 to 150,000 clones, roughly 76% of which appear only once. The sequenced sample was PBMCs. The receptors were gathered from a woman aged 30 to 39 in good health and CMV-seronegative. Each CDR3 is given with its conserved first and last residue. Each record gives: clone size, CDR3 length, J gene, V gene, D gene, CDR3 DNA, CDR3 protein. D genes are given only for firm matches. The size entry is marked missing in some rows and otherwise reads once, few, many or a size class.

clone_size: -; cdr3_length: 15; j_call: TRBJ1-1; v_call: TRBV10-1; d_call: -; cdr3_nt: TGCGCCAGCAGTGGGACAGATGCATATGAGGCTGAAGCTTTCTTT; cdr3_aa: CASSGTDAYEAEAFF
clone_size: -; cdr3_length: 16; j_call: TRBJ2-2; v_call: TRBV7-2; d_call: TRBD2; cdr3_nt: TGTGCCAGCAGCCCCGGACTAGCGGGAGTAACCGGGGAGCTGTTTTTT; cdr3_aa: CASSPGLAGVTGELFF
clone_size: few; cdr3_length: 15; j_call: TRBJ2-7; v_call: TRBV6-6; d_call: -; cdr3_nt: TGTGCCAGCACTCCAGGGCGACGGACCTCCTACGAGCAGTACTTC; cdr3_aa: CASTPGRRTSYEQYF
clone_size: -; cdr3_length: 14; j_call: TRBJ2-7; v_call: TRBV7-6; d_call: TRBD1; cdr3_nt: TGTGCCAGCAGCTTAGGAGGGACAGAAACCGAGCAGTACTTC; cdr3_aa: CASSLGGTETEQYF
clone_size: -; cdr3_length: 17; j_call: TRBJ1-5; v_call: TRBV7-9; d_call: -; cdr3_nt: TGTTCCAGCAGCTCAGAACGGCAGGGAAGTTCACGGCAGCCCCAGCATTTT; cdr3_aa: CSSSSERQGSSRQPQHF
clone_size: -; cdr3_length: 15; j_call: TRBJ2-7; v_call: TRBV19; d_call: TRBD1; cdr3_nt: TGTGCCAGTAGTACCACCGGGACAGCCAACTACGAGCAGTACTTC; cdr3_aa: CASSTTGTANYEQYF
clone_size: once; cdr3_length: 14; j_call: TRBJ1-2; v_call: TRBV13; d_call: -; cdr3_nt: TGTGCCAGCAGCTTAGTCCCCTCAGGGGATGGCTACACCTTC; cdr3_aa: CASSLVPSGDGYTF
clone_size: -; cdr3_length: 17; j_call: TRBJ1-2; v_call: TRBV30; d_call: -; cdr3_nt: TGTGCCTGGAGTGTACCTGTAGTTTCTAAAGCCCCTCGCGGCTACACCTTC; cdr3_aa: CAWSVPVVSKAPRGYTF
clone_size: -; cdr3_length: 14; j_call: TRBJ2-7; v_call: TRBV18; d_call: -; cdr3_nt: TGTGCCAGCTCACCACCGGTGGGGGCTGGAGAGCAGTACTTC; cdr3_aa: CASSPPVGAGEQYF
clone_size: -; cdr3_length: 17; j_call: TRBJ2-3; v_call: TRBV9; d_call: TRBD2; cdr3_nt: TGTGCCAGCAGCCAAAGGACTAGCGGGAGGGGAACAGATACGCAGTATTTT; cdr3_aa: CASSQRTSGRGTDTQYF
clone_size: once; cdr3_length: 14; j_call: TRBJ2-2; v_call: TRBV10-1; d_call: -; cdr3_nt: TGCGCCAGCACTGACAGGACGAACACCGGGGAGCTGTTTTTT; cdr3_aa: CASTDRTNTGELFF
clone_size: -; cdr3_length: 14; j_call: TRBJ2-7; v_call: TRBV9; d_call: -; cdr3_nt: TGTGCCAGCAGCGTAGCACAGGGAAACGCCGAGCAGTACTTC; cdr3_aa: CASSVAQGNAEQYF
clone_size: -; cdr3_length: 15; j_call: TRBJ2-1; v_call: TRBV7-9; d_call: TRBD2; cdr3_nt: TGTGCCAGCAGCTTAAGCGGGGGAGCCTACAATGAGCAGTTCTTC; cdr3_aa: CASSLSGGAYNEQFF
clone_size: -; cdr3_length: 17; j_call: TRBJ2-3; v_call: TRBV7-2; d_call: -; cdr3_nt: TGTGCCAGCAGCTTCCCTGTGCGGGGGCCTTTCACAGATACGCAGTATTTT; cdr3_aa: CASSFPVRGPFTDTQYF
clone_size: -; cdr3_length: 14; j_call: TRBJ1-4; v_call: TRBV5-1; d_call: -; cdr3_nt: TGCGCCAGCAGCCCAGGGTCAACTAATGAAAAACTGTTTTTT; cdr3_aa: CASSPGSTNEKLFF
clone_size: -; cdr3_length: 15; j_call: TRBJ1-1; v_call: TRBV7-6; d_call: -; cdr3_nt: TGTGCCAGCAGCTTAGTCGCAGCGGAGGACACTGAAGCTTTCTTT; cdr3_aa: CASSLVAAEDTEAFF
clone_size: -; cdr3_length: 14; j_call: TRBJ2-7; v_call: TRBV30; d_call: TRBD2; cdr3_nt: TGTGCCTGGAAGAGGCTAGCGGCATCCTACGAGCAGTACTTC; cdr3_aa: CAWKRLAASYEQYF
clone_size: -; cdr3_length: 11; j_call: TRBJ2-7; v_call: TRBV28; d_call: -; cdr3_nt: TGTGCCAGCAGTCTCAGCAGGGAGCAGTACTTC; cdr3_aa: CASSLSREQYF
clone_size: once; cdr3_length: 15; j_call: TRBJ2-7; v_call: TRBV7-3; d_call: TRBD1; cdr3_nt: TGTGCCAGCAGCTTCTTCCCGGGACAGGGCTACGAGCAGTACTTC; cdr3_aa: CASSFFPGQGYEQYF
clone_size: -; cdr3_length: 12; j_call: TRBJ1-3; v_call: TRBV5-1; d_call: -; cdr3_nt: TGCGCCAGCAGCTTGACAGGGAACACCATATATTTT; cdr3_aa: CASSLTGNTIYF
clone_size: once; cdr3_length: 12; j_call: TRBJ2-1; v_call: TRBV5-6; d_call: -; cdr3_nt: TGTGCCAGCAGCTCTAACCACAATGAGCAGTTCTTC; cdr3_aa: CASSSNHNEQFF
clone_size: -; cdr3_length: 15; j_call: TRBJ1-1; v_call: TRBV5-1; d_call: -; cdr3_nt: TGCGCCAGCAGCTCATCCCTCGGAGGGCCCACTGAAGCTTTCTTT; cdr3_aa: CASSSSLGGPTEAFF
clone_size: -; cdr3_length: 13; j_call: TRBJ1-2; v_call: TRBV9; d_call: TRBD1; cdr3_nt: TGTGCCAGCAGCGCCAGGGACAGCTATGGCTACACCTTC; cdr3_aa: CASSARDSYGYTF
clone_size: -; cdr3_length: 13; j_call: TRBJ2-4; v_call: TRBV7-8; d_call: TRBD2; cdr3_nt: TGTGCCAGCAGCCCCCCCCGGGAGGACATTCAGTACTTC; cdr3_aa: CASSPPREDIQYF
clone_size: -; cdr3_length: 13; j_call: TRBJ1-5; v_call: TRBV27; d_call: TRBD1; cdr3_nt: TGTGCCAGCAGGACAGGGGGCAATCAGCCCCAGCATTTT; cdr3_aa: CASRTGGNQPQHF
clone_size: -; cdr3_length: 15; j_call: TRBJ2-7; v_call: TRBV19; d_call: TRBD2; cdr3_nt: TGTGCCAGTAGTCCTCTAGCGGGGGCCATCGTCGAGCAGTACTTC; cdr3_aa: CASSPLAGAIVEQYF
clone_size: -; cdr3_length: 14; j_call: TRBJ2-3; v_call: TRBV12-2; d_call: -; cdr3_nt: TGTGCAAGTCGCTCTCCCAGAGGGCCAGATACGCAGTATTTT; cdr3_aa: CASRSPRGPDTQYF
clone_size: -; cdr3_length: 14; j_call: TRBJ2-7; v_call: TRBV7-9; d_call: TRBD2; cdr3_nt: TGTGCCAGCAGCTTAGACGGGAGGTATGTCGAGCAGTACTTC; cdr3_aa: CASSLDGRYVEQYF
clone_size: few; cdr3_length: 14; j_call: TRBJ2-3; v_call: TRBV10-3; d_call: TRBD2; cdr3_nt: TGTGCCATCAGCTCCGGGACTAGCGGAGATACGCAGTATTTT; cdr3_aa: CAISSGTSGDTQYF